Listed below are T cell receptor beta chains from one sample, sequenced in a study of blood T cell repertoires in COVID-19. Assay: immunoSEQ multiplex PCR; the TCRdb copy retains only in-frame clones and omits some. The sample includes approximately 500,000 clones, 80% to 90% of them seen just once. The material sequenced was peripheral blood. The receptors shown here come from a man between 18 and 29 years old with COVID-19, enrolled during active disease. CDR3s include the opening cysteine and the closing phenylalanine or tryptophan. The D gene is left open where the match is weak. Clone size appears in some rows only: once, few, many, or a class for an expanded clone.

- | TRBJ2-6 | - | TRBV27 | TGTGCCAGCGGATCCTCGGGAGGGGCCAACGTCCTGACTTTC | CASGSSGGANVLTF
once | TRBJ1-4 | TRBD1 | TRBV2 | TGTGCCAGCATCTTGACAGGGTTAAATGAAAAACTGTTTTTT | CASILTGLNEKLFF
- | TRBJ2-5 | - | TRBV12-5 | TGTGCTAGGCCCACAGAGAGAAAAGAGACCCAGTACTTC | CARPTERKETQYF
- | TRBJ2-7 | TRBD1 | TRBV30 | TGTGCCTGGAGTCAGGGGGTCCCCGAGCAGTACTTC | CAWSQGVPEQYF
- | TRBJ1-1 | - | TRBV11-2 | TGTGCCAGCAGCTGGGAGGACAACACTGAAGCTTTCTTT | CASSWEDNTEAFF
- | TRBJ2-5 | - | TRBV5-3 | TGTGCCAGAAGCTTGGTAAGTGCGGAATACCAAGAGACCCAGTACTTC | CARSLVSAEYQETQYF
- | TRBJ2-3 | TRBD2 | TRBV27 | TGTGCCATTAAAGGGAGGGCCCTCACAGATACGCAGTATTTT | CAIKGRALTDTQYF
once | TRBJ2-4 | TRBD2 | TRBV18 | TGTGCCAGCTCACGGCGGGGGGTACCGGACAAAAACATTCAGTACTTC | CASSRRGVPDKNIQYF
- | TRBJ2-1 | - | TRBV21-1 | TGTGCCAGCAGCCTTAAGACTAGCGGGGGCCACCACAATGAGCAGTTCTTC | CASSLKTSGGHHNEQFF
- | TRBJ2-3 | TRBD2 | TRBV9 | TGTGCCAGCAGCGGTCTAGCGGAGGGCGCGCAGTATTTT | CASSGLAEGAQYF
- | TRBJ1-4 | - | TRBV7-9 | TGTGCCAGCAGCTTATTTCAGGCTAATGAAAAACTGTTTTTT | CASSLFQANEKLFF
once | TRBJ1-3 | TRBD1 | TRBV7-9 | TGTGCCAGCAGCACCTGGACAGGGATGAACTCTGGAAACACCATATATTTT | CASSTWTGMNSGNTIYF
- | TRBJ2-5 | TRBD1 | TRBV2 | TGTGCCAGCAGCGCCGGGACAGGGGAGACCCAGTACTTC | CASSAGTGETQYF
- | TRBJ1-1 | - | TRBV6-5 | TGTGCCAGCATTCCGGGGGGGGGCGGAACTGAAGCTTTCTTT | CASIPGGGGTEAFF
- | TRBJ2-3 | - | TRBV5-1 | TGCGCCAGCAGCTATAGTAGCGGTGAGAATACGCAGTATTTT | CASSYSSGENTQYF
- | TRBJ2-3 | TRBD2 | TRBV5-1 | TGCGCCAGCAGCAGTAGCGGGGGCACAGATACGCAGTATTTT | CASSSSGGTDTQYF
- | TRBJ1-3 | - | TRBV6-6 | TGTGCCAGCAGTTACCGCAGGGGCGTAGCTGGAAACACCATATATTTT | CASSYRRGVAGNTIYF
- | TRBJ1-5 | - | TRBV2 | TGTGCCAGCAGTGAAAACAGGGACAATCAGCCCCAGCATTTT | CASSENRDNQPQHF
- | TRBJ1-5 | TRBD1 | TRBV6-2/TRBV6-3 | TGTGCCAGCAGTTCCTGGACAGGGACCCAGCCCCAGCATTTT | CASSSWTGTQPQHF
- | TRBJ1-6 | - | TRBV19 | TGTGCCAGTAGTGCGACAGTTAGCTCCTATAATTCACCCCTCCACTTT | CASSATVSSYNSPLHF
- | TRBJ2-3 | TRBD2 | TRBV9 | TGTGCCAGCAGGAGCAGCGGGGGAACTTCTAGCACAGATACGCAGTATTTT | CASRSSGGTSSTDTQYF
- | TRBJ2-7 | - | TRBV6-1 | TGTGCCAGCAGTGAAGCCCACCAGGGCGCGCCCTACGAGCAGTACTTC | CASSEAHQGAPYEQYF
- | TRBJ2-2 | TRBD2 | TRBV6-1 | TGTGCCAGCAGTGAACTAGCGGGAGCTTTGACCGGGGAGCTGTTTTTT | CASSELAGALTGELFF
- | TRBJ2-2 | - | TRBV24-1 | TGTGCCACCAGTGATCCTGTAAGACAGGGAGGAACCGGGGAGCTGTTTTTT | CATSDPVRQGGTGELFF
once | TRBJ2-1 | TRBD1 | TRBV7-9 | TGTGCCAGCAGCGTAAACCGACAGGGGGCAAATGAGCAGTTCTTC | CASSVNRQGANEQFF
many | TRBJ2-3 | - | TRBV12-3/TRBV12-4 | TGTGCCAGCAGTTTTCCCGGGAATACGCAGTATTTT | CASSFPGNTQYF
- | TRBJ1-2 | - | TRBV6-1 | TGTGCCAGCAGTGAAGAAACAGAGAACTATGGCTACACCTTC | CASSEETENYGYTF
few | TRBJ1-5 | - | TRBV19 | TGTGCCAGTAGTACCCCAGGGTCATATCAGCCCCAGCATTTT | CASSTPGSYQPQHF
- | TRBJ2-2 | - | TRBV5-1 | TGCGCCAGCAGGGTAGCCCTAGCGAACACCGGGGAGCTGTTTTTT | CASRVALANTGELFF
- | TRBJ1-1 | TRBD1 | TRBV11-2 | TGTGCCAGCAGCTTAGGAGGGGGCGCTTTCTTT | CASSLGGGAFF
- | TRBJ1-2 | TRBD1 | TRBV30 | TGTGCTGCACCCCCAGACAGGGGCTATGGCTACACCTTC | CAAPPDRGYGYTF
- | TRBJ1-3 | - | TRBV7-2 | TGTGCCAGCACCCGGGGCTCTGGAAACACCATATATTTT | CASTRGSGNTIYF
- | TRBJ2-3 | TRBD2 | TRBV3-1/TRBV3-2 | TGTGCCAGCAGCCAAGGTTTAGCGGGGCCCCCGGATACGCAGTATTTT | CASSQGLAGPPDTQYF
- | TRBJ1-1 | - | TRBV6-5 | TGTGCCAGCAGGCAACAGACAGCCACTGAAGCTTTCTTT | CASRQQTATEAFF
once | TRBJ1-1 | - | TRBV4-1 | TGCGCCAGCAGCCAACTACGGGGTACTGAAGCTTTCTTT | CASSQLRGTEAFF
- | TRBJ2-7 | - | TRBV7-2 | TGTGCCAGCAGCTTAAAGCCAGCGGCGATCACCTACGAGCAGTACTTC | CASSLKPAAITYEQYF
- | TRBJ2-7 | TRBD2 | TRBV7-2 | TGTGCCAGCAGCTTTAGTGTGGGGGGGGAGCAGTACTTC | CASSFSVGGEQYF
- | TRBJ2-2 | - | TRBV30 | TGTGCCTGGAGTGAACAGGGTGGCGGGGAGCTGTTTTTT | CAWSEQGGGELFF
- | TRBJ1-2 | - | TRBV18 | TGTGCCAGCTTAGACGACAGCTATGGCTACACCTTC | CASLDDSYGYTF
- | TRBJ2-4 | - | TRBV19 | TGTGCCAGTGATGAAGCTCAGTACTTC | CASDEAQYF
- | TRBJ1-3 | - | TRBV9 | TGTGCCAGCAGCGCGGACAGAGGAAACACCATATATTTT | CASSADRGNTIYF
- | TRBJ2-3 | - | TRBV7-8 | TGTGCCAGCAGCTTACCTGGGGGCGCAGATACGCAGTATTTT | CASSLPGGADTQYF
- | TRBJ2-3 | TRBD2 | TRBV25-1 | TGTGCCAGCAGTGGACGACTTTCGGGAGGGCCTAGCGCAGATACGCAGTATTTT | CASSGRLSGGPSADTQYF
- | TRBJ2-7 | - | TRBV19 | TGTGCCAGTAGTATTGGGGCGAGGTTCTACGAGCAGTACTTC | CASSIGARFYEQYF
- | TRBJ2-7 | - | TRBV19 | TGTGCCAGTAGTGCAACCCCGTCCTTGGGAGCCTACGAGCAGTACTTC | CASSATPSLGAYEQYF
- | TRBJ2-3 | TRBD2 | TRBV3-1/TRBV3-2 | TGTGCCAGCAGCCAGAGGGCGGGGGGGATTGCAGATACGCAGTATTTT | CASSQRAGGIADTQYF
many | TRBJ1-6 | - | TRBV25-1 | TGTGCCAGCAGTGATCCGGGTACCTATAATTCACCCCTCCACTTT | CASSDPGTYNSPLHF
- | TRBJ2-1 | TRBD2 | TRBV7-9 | TGTGCCAGCAGCTTCGGACTAGCGGACTACAATGAGCAGTTCTTC | CASSFGLADYNEQFF
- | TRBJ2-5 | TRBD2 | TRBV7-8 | TGTGCCAGCAGCCCACGTCGGGAGGGCCTTGGGACCCAGTACTTC | CASSPRREGLGTQYF
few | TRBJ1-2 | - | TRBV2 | TGTGCCAGCAGCAAAAGGGAGAACAACTATGGCTACACCTTC | CASSKRENNYGYTF
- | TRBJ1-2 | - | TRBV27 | TGTGCCAGCAGTTTTAAGGGGCCGCAGTATGGCTACACCTTC | CASSFKGPQYGYTF